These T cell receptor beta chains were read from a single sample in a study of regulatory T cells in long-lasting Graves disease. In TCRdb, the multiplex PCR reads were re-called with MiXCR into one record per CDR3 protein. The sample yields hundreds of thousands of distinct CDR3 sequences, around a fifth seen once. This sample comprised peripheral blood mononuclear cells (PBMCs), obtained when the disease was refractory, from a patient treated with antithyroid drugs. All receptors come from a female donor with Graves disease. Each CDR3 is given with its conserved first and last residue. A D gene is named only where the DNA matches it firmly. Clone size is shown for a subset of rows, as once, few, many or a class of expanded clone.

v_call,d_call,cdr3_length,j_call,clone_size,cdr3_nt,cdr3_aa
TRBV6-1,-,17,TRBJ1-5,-,TGTGCCAGCAGCCTGCGAGGGGACCGTTATAGCAATCAGCCCCAGCATTTT,CASSLRGDRYSNQPQHF
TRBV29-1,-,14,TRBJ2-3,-,TGCAGCTCTGATAAGACTGGGAACACAGATACGCAGTATTTT,CSSDKTGNTDTQYF
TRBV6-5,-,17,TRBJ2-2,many,TGTGCCAGCAGTTACTCCCCTATGACAGGCCCCGACCGGGAGCTGTTTTTT,CASSYSPMTGPDRELFF
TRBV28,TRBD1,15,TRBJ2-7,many,TGTGCCAGCAGTTATTACCGGGACAGGGCCTACGAGCAGTACTTC,CASSYYRDRAYEQYF
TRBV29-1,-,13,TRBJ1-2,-,TGCAGCGTTGAAGAGGGAGGGGCTGGGGGCTACACCTTC,CSVEEGGAGGYTF
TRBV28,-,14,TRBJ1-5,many,TGTGCCAGCAGTTTATTCGGGGGGCATCAGCCCCAGCATTTT,CASSLFGGHQPQHF
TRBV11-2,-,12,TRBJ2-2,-,TGTGCCAGCAGCTCCTTCAGCGGGGAGCTGTTTTTT,CASSSFSGELFF
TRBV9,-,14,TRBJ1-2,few,TGTGCCAGCAGCGTCCAGTCAGAGGAGGATGGCTACACCTTC,CASSVQSEEDGYTF
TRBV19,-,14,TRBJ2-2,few,-,CASTSGVNTGELFF
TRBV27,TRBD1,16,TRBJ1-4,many,TGTGCCAGCGGACCCGGACCGGGACAGGGGTCTGAAAAACTGTTTTTT,CASGPGPGQGSEKLFF
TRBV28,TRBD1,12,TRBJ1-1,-,TGTGCCAGCCGACAGGGGGTCACTGAAGCTTTCTTT,CASRQGVTEAFF
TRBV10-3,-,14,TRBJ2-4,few,TGTGCCATCAGTGGTGACCTAGCCAAAAACATTCAGTACTTC,CAISGDLAKNIQYF
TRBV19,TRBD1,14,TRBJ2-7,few,TGTGCCAGTAGTCAGACAGGGCTTAGCTACGAGCAGTACTTC,CASSQTGLSYEQYF
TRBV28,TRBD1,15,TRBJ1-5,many,TGTGCCAGCACTCAAGGGACAGGGAGCAATCAGCCCCAGCATTTT,CASTQGTGSNQPQHF
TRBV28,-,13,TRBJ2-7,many,TGTGCCAGCAGTCCCCTAATACTCTACGAGCAGTACTTC,CASSPLILYEQYF
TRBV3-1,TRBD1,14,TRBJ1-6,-,TGTGCCAGCAGACCCCAGGGGGCAGGGTCACCCCTCCACTTT,CASRPQGAGSPLHF
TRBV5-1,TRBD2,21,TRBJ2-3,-,TGCGCCAGCAGCTTGAGAGGGGGCCGGACTAGCGGGATCTCTAGCACAGATACGCAGTATTTT,CASSLRGGRTSGISSTDTQYF
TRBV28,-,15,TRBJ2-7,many,TGTGCCAGCAGTTTAGGGAGTCCCCTCTCCTACGAGCAGTACTTC,CASSLGSPLSYEQYF
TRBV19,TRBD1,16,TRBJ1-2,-,TGTGCCAGTAGGCTATCAGGGGGCGCGGCGCTCTATGGCTACACCTTC,CASRLSGGAALYGYTF
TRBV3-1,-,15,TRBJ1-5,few,TGTGCCAGCAGCCAAGCCCGGGACTTGAATCAGCCCCAGCATTTT,CASSQARDLNQPQHF
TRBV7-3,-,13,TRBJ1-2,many,TGTGCCAGCAGCCAGACACAGGGCGGTGGCTACACCTTC,CASSQTQGGGYTF
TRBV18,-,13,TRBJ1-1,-,TGTGCCAGCTCCGGGGCCCCGGACACTGAAGCTTTCTTT,CASSGAPDTEAFF
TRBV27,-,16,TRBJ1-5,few,TGTGCCAGCAGTTTATCAAGTCTCGGTAGCAATCAGCCCCAGCATTTT,CASSLSSLGSNQPQHF
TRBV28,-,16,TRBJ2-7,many,TGTGCCAGCAGTTTCCCAGGGCCCGTAGGCCCCTACGAGCAGTACTTC,CASSFPGPVGPYEQYF
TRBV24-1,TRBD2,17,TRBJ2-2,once,TGTGCCACCGGATTCGATAGGCGGGGGGCTGACACCGGGGAGCTGTTTTTT,CATGFDRRGADTGELFF
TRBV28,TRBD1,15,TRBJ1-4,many,TGTGCCAGCATCTCAGGGGGCCCCCTCCACGAAAAACTGTTTTTT,CASISGGPLHEKLFF
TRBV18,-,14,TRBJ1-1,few,TGTGCCAGCTCACCACGGGTAGGGGCCACTGAAGCTTTCTTT,CASSPRVGATEAFF
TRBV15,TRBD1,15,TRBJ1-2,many,TGTGCCACCAGGAAACTCAGGACAGGGCGTGGCGGCTACACCTTC,CATRKLRTGRGGYTF
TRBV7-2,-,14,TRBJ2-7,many,TGTGCCAGCAGCTTAGTGGGGAGCTCCTACGAGCAGTACTTC,CASSLVGSSYEQYF
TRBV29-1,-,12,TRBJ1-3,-,TGCAGCGTTGTTGGGCAGCGAAACACCATATATTTT,CSVVGQRNTIYF
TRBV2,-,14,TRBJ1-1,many,TGTGCCAGCAGCGTGGAGGGAATGAACACTGAAGCTTTCTTT,CASSVEGMNTEAFF
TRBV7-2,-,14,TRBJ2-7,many,TGTGCCAGCAGCTTAGGGGGAGTAGTCGACGAGCAGTACTTC,CASSLGGVVDEQYF
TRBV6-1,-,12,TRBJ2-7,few,TGTGCCAGCAGTGAAGCAGGTGGGGTGCAGTACTTC,CASSEAGGVQYF
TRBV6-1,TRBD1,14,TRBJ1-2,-,TGTGCCAGCAACCGGGACAGGCGTCAGTATGGCTACACCTTC,CASNRDRRQYGYTF
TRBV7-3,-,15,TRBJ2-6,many,TGTGCCAGCAGCATACAGGGAGCTGGGGCCAACGTCCTGACTTTC,CASSIQGAGANVLTF
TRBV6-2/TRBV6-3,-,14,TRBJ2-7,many,TGTGCCAGCAGTTACTCGACAGGCGCCTACGAGCAGTACTTC,CASSYSTGAYEQYF
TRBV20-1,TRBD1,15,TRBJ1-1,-,TGCAGTGCTAGACTATTGGGACAGTTGAACACTGAAGCTTTCTTT,CSARLLGQLNTEAFF